Sequencing of this TCR beta chain was carried out in a study of T cell repertoires in cytomegalovirus infection (dated by TCRdb to about 2019). For the study in its entirety: The HLA type of each donor mattered for the analysis, because public TCR beta signatures pointed to carriage of CMV infection along with the matching HLA type.

Reads for this sample came from an Illumina HiSeq 1500. TCRdb passed the public sequencing reads through fastp at Q25 and MiXCR, retaining productive beta sequences. Each CDR3 protein gets just one entry, which takes the most common genes and DNA from the rows behind it. This sample lists 90,000 to 120,000 distinct CDR3 sequences; more than 20% were detected once. The ten largest clones represent about 39% of the sample. This clonotype was seen ten or more times. It lacks a known antigen. Nothing much larger sits one base from this clone, and base qualities are not available. Here is what the overall study found, with its caveats: In both this cohort and an independent roughly 360-donor cohort, the cumulative frequency of public TCR beta family members distinguished carriers of CMV infection plus the relevant HLA type. The ex vivo response was dominated by HLA-C-restricted CMV-specific TCR beta clonotypes, which also provided the single most frequent clonotype in two of eight donors.

This TCR was recovered from a human donor in good health (CMV status not recorded). Some clones in this sample may be carry-over from other donors' samples. The material sequenced was CD8+ T cells from PBMCs.

For the CDR3, the sequence is CASGLVKNTEAFF. The sequence in DNA is TGTGCTAGTGGTTTGGTCAAGAACACTGAAGCTTTCTTT. The V and J genes are TRBV12-5 and TRBJ1-1; the D gene assignment is ambiguous. The CDR3 runs 13 residues from the cysteine to the phenylalanine. The DNA shown is the 39-base CDR3, in frame from base 1. V sheds 0 bases and J sheds 1 base, leaving 3 bases between their ends. CDR1 LGHNT and CDR2 FRNRAP are derived from the germline V gene.